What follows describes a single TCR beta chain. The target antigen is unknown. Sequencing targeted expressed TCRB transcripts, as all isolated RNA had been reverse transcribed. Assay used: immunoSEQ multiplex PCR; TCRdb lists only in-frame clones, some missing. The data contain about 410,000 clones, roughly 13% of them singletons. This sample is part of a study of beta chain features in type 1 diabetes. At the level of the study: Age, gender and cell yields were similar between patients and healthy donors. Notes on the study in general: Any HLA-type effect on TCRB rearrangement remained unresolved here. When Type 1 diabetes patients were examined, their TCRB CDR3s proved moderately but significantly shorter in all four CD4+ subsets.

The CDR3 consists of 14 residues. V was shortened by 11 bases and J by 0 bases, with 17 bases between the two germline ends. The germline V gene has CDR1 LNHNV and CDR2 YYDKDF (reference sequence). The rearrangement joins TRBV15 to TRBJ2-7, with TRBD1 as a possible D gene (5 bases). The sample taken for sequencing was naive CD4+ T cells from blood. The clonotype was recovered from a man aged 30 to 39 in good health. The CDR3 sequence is CAPTQPRASYEQYV. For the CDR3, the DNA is TGTGCCCCCACCCAACCCAGGGCCTCCTACGAGCAGTACGTC.